This T cell receptor beta chain was retrieved from a study of T cells in localized non-small cell lung cancer. General study points: Tumor samples were not multi-region, leaving intratumor heterogeneity unexcluded. When the top 100 tumor clones were examined, a median around 50 of them also appeared in the adjacent lung, which was paired and uninvolved.

The sample holds a few counts of this clone. The target antigen is unknown. Germline lookup yields CDR1 MNHGY and CDR2 SAAAGT. The CDR3 length is 13 residues. The V end lost 2 bases, the J end lost 5 bases, and 9 bases lay between the germline ends. TCRdb's copy holds only in-frame clones and misses some; the assay was immunoSEQ multiplex PCR. The sample consists of almost 3,000 clones, 35% to 45% of them appearing once. The input for sequencing was lung tumor tissue, taken before any cancer treatment. The chain links TRBV6-8 to TRBJ1-1, with D possibly being TRBD1 (5 bases). The clonotype was recovered from a male donor older than 55 with stage I squamous cell lung carcinoma. This CDR3 reads CASSYQGKTEAFF. Written as DNA, the CDR3 is TGTGCCAGCAGTTACCAGGGAAAAACTGAAGCTTTCTTT.